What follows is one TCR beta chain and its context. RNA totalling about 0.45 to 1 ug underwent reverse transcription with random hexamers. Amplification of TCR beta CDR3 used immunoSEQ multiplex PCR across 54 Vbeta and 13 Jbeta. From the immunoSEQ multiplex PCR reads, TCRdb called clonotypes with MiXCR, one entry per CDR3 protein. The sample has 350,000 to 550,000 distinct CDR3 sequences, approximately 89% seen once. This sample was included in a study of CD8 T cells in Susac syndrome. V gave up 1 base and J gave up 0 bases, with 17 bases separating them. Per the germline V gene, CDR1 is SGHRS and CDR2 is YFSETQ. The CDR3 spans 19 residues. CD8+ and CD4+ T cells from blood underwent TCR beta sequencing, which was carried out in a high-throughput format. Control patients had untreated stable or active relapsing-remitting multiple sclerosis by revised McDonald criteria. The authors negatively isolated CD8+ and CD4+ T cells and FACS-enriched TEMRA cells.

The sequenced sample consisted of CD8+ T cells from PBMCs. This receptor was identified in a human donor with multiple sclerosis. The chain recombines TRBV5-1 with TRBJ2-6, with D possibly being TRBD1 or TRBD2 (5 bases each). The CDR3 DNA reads TGCGCCAGCAGCTTGATTCCGGGACCCTCGTACTCTGGGGCCAACGTCCTGACTTTC. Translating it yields CASSLIPGPSYSGANVLTF.